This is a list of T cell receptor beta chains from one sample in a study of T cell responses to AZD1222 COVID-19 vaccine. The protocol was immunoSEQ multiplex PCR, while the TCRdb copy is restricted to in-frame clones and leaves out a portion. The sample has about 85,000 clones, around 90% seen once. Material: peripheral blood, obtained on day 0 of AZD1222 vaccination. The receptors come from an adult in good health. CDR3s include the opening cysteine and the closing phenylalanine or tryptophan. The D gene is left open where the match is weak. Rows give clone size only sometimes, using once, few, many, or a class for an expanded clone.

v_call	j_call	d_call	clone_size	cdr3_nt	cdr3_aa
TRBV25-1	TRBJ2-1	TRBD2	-	TGTGCCAGCAGTGAATATATTAGCGGGAATGAGCAGTTCTTC	CASSEYISGNEQFF
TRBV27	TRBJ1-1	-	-	TGTGCCAGCAGTCCCTTCCTTCGACAGAACACTGAAGCTTTCTTT	CASSPFLRQNTEAFF
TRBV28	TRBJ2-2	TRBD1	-	TGTGCCAGCAGTTTGGGGACAGTGGACACCGGGGAGCTGTTTTTT	CASSLGTVDTGELFF
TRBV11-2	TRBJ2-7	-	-	TGTGCCAGCAGCCCAGGGTTACCAGGTGGCTACGAGCAGTACTTC	CASSPGLPGGYEQYF
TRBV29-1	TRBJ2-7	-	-	TGCAGCGTTGATCAGGGTGCCTCCTACGAGCAGTACTTC	CSVDQGASYEQYF
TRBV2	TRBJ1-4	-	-	TGTGCCAGCAGTGACCTCCCGACCACTTATAATGAAAAACTGTTTTTT	CASSDLPTTYNEKLFF
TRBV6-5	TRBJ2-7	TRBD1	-	TGTGCCAGCTACCCTAGGACAGGCCTCCCGGGCGAGCAGTACTTC	CASYPRTGLPGEQYF
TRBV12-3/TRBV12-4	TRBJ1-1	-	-	TGTGCCAGCAGTTTTGGCACTGAAGCTTTCTTT	CASSFGTEAFF
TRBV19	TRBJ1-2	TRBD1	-	TGTGCCAGCGGACAGGCCCGGGGCTACACCTTC	CASGQARGYTF
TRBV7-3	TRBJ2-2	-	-	TGTGCCAGCAGCTCCCAGGGAGAGACCGGGGAGCTGTTTTTT	CASSSQGETGELFF
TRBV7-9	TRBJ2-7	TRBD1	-	TGTGCCAGCAGCCTGTGGGGACAGGGTTCCTACGAGCAGTACTTC	CASSLWGQGSYEQYF
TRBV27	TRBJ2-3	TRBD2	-	TGTGCCAGCAGTCCAACGGGACTAGCGGGAAGGGATACGCAGTATTTT	CASSPTGLAGRDTQYF
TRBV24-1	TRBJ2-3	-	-	TGTGCCACCGAAGGCAGCTCAGATACGCAGTATTTT	CATEGSSDTQYF
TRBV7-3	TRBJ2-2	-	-	TGTGCCAGCAGCTTAAAGACAACGGACACCGGGGAGCTGTTTTTT	CASSLKTTDTGELFF
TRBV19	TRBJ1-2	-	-	TGTGCCAGTAGTATGACCGGGACCCAGAGGGGCTACACCTTC	CASSMTGTQRGYTF
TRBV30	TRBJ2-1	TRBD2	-	TGTGCCTGGAGTGGGACTAGCGGGCCCCTGATATCCTCCTACAATGAGCAGTTCTTC	CAWSGTSGPLISSYNEQFF
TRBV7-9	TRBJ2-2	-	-	TGTGCCAGCAGCTTAGACGGGGCGAAAGCCCACACCGGGGAGCTGTTTTTT	CASSLDGAKAHTGELFF
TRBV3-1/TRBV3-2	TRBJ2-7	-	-	TGTGCCAGCAGCCAGGAACCCTATGGGGACTCCTACGAGCAGTACTTC	CASSQEPYGDSYEQYF
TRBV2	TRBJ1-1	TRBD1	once	TGTGCCAGCACCCGACAGGGGGCGGACACTGAAGCTTTCTTT	CASTRQGADTEAFF
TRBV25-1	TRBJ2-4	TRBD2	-	TGTGCCACCACCCCGGGCGGGGGGAACATTCAGTACTTC	CATTPGGGNIQYF
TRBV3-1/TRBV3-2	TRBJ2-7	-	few	TGTGCCAGCAGCCCCACCCAGACCTACGAGCAGTACTTC	CASSPTQTYEQYF
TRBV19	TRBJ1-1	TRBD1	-	TGTGCCAGCGGGACAGCGAACACTGAAGCTTTCTTT	CASGTANTEAFF
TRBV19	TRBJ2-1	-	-	TGTGCCAGTAACCATCGGGGGAACAATGAGCAGTTCTTC	CASNHRGNNEQFF
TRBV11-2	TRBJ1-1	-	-	TGTGCCAGCAGCTTATTGGACGACCGCGGCGGAGCTTTCTTT	CASSLLDDRGGAFF
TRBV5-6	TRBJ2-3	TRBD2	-	TGTGCCAGCAGCTTGGCTAGCGGGAGTGATACGCAGTATTTT	CASSLASGSDTQYF
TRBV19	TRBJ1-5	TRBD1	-	TGTGCCAGTAGAACCCCCGGGACAGGGAATCAGCCCCAGCATTTT	CASRTPGTGNQPQHF
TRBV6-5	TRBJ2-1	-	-	TGTGCCAGCAGTCTTACTCTTGGGGGTTACAATGAGCAGTTCTTC	CASSLTLGGYNEQFF
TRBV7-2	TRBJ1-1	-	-	TGTGCCAGCAGCTCCCCGGGGGCGAGATTGGACACTGAAGCTTTCTTT	CASSSPGARLDTEAFF
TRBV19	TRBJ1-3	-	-	TGTGCCAGTACCCTGGGGTCCTCTGGAAACACCATATATTTT	CASTLGSSGNTIYF
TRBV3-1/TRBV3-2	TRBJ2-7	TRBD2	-	TGTGCCAGCAGCCCGCGGGCCCGGGGGGACTACGAGCAGTACTTC	CASSPRARGDYEQYF
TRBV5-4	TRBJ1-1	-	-	TGTGCCAGCAGCTTGAGTGGGGGCAGCTCTGAAGCTTTCTTT	CASSLSGGSSEAFF
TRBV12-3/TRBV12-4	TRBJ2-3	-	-	TGTGCCAGCGGCGGAAGCACAGATACGCAGTATTTT	CASGGSTDTQYF
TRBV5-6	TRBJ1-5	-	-	TGTGCCAGCAGCAGGGGGGCGCGAGGTCAGCCCCAGCATTTT	CASSRGARGQPQHF
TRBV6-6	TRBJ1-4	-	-	TGTGCCAGCAGTTACGAAATCCCCTTTCGAGAAAAACTGTTTTTT	CASSYEIPFREKLFF
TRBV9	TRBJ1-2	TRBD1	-	TGTGCCAGCAGCGTGGGGGACAGTCTCTATGGCTACACCTTC	CASSVGDSLYGYTF
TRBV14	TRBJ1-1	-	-	TGTGCCAGCAGCCTACGGTGGAACACTGAAGCTTTCTTT	CASSLRWNTEAFF
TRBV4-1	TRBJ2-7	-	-	TGCGCCAGCAGCCAAGGCCCCCCCGGGCTAGTGGGTGAGCAGTACTTC	CASSQGPPGLVGEQYF